Listed here are 8 T cell receptor beta chains from one sample, sequenced in a study of T-cell memory formation after mild COVID-19. Using its own MiXCR run on the 5' RACE reads, TCRdb lists one record per CDR3 protein. The sample consists of over 300,000 distinct CDR3 sequences, roughly 19% of them appearing once. The material sequenced was PBMCs or a T cell subset sorted from them (not recorded which). The receptors originated from a man aged 18 to 35 who had mild COVID-19 (a few samples of this study predate the infection). Cell type and time point are not known.

The chain uses TRBV7-9 and TRBJ1-5; no definite D call. Per germline, CDR1 SEHNR and CDR2 FQNEAQ (reference sequence). Trimming took off 3 bases at V and 7 bases at J, with 10 bases between the two ends. CDR3 size: 13 residues. The CDR3 spells CASSLREGQPQHF. The CDR3 region has the DNA TGTGCCAGCAGCTTGCGCGAAGGGCAGCCCCAGCATTTT.

The chain uses TRBV27 and TRBJ2-6; TRBD2 matches 8 bases. Germline assignment: CDR1 MNHEY and CDR2 SMNVEV (reference sequence). With V trimmed by 2 bases and J by 0 bases, 6 bases remained unmatched. The CDR3 contains 18 residues. The CDR3 nucleotides read TGTGCCAGCAGTTTAGGCGGCGGGGGGTTCTCTGGGGCCAACGTCCTGACTTTC. This codes for CASSLGGGGFSGANVLTF.

V gene TRBV6-6 combines with J gene TRBJ2-5; D gene uncertain. This CDR3 spans 14 amino acids. The germline V gene has CDR1 MNHNY and CDR2 SVGAGI (reference sequence). Trimming stripped 2 bases from V and 0 bases from J, with 7 bases between. CDR3: CASSYGQDQETQYF. CDR3 nucleotides: TGTGCCAGCAGTTACGGGCAGGACCAAGAGACCCAGTACTTC.

This clonotype was seen only a few times. The rearrangement uses TRBV18 and TRBJ1-3; 7 nucleotides match TRBD1. The CDR3 is 17 residues long. With V trimmed by 2 bases and J by 2 bases, 9 bases remained unmatched. Germline V lookup: CDR1 KGHSH, CDR2 LQKENI. CDR3 sequence (DNA): TGTGCCAGCTCACCATCCGCGTCAGGGGGAACTGGAAACACCATATATTTT. It codes for CASSPSASGGTGNTIYF.

The genes are TRBV6-2 or TRBV6-3 and TRBJ2-3; TRBD2 might be the D (5 bases). The length of the CDR3 is 16 residues. Between the trimmed V and J ends, which lost 2 bases and 4 bases, there was a span of 16 bases. Germline V gene lookup returns CDR1 MNHEY and CDR2 SVGEGT. Here the CDR3 reads CASSYGSRGGPDTQYF. The CDR3 DNA reads as TGTGCCAGCAGTTACGGGTCTCGGGGTGGCCCAGATACGCAGTATTTT.

V usage is TRBV29-1 and J usage is TRBJ1-1; the match to TRBD1 covers 9 bases. The CDR3 has 14 residues. Germline CDR1 SQVTM, CDR2 ANQGSEA. V gave up 4 bases and J gave up 1 base; unmatched junction bases: 4. CDR3 in DNA: TGCAGCGTTGCCTTGACAGGGGGGAACACTGAAGCTTTCTTT. Amino acid sequence: CSVALTGGNTEAFF.

V and J are TRBV20-1 and TRBJ1-3; D is unclear. The CDR3 has 13 amino acids. The germline V gene has CDR1 DFQATT and CDR2 SNEGSKA (reference sequence). The V and J ends lost 3 bases and 1 base respectively, with 7 bases between them. CDR3 protein: CSASEVSGNTIYF. CDR3 nucleotide sequence: TGCAGTGCTAGCGAGGTGTCTGGAAACACCATATATTTT.

The rearrangement uses TRBV25-1 and TRBJ2-2; D uncertain. The CDR3 length is 16 residues. CDR1 and CDR2 (germline): MGHDK, SYGVNS. The V end was cut by 3 bases, the J end by 2 bases, with 13 bases between. Here the CDR3 reads CASSDPRTGNTGELFF. CDR3 nucleotide sequence: TGTGCCAGCAGTGACCCTCGGACCGGTAACACCGGGGAGCTGTTTTTT.